A selection of T cell receptor beta chains follows, all from one sample in a study of shared clonotypes between healthy human individuals. Using immunoSEQ multiplex PCR, the repertoire was profiled, and TCRdb retains in-frame clones only, with some absent. The sample holds around 2.1 million clones; approximately 94% are singletons and the top ten take around 1.7%. The sequenced sample was naive CD8+ T cells from PBMCs. These receptors came from a man in his late teens or twenties in good health. Some clones in this sample may be carry-over from other donors' samples. Each CDR3 is given with its conserved first and last residue.

v_gene	j_gene	CDR3aa
TRBV28	TRBJ2-7	CASSFGRRAYEQYF
TRBV15	TRBJ2-1	CATSSGWTGGDEQFF
TRBV11-1	TRBJ2-3	CASSPIEREITDTQYF
TRBV29-1	-	CSVVVALLSSYEQYF
TRBV6-5	TRBJ2-5	CASSSVLKTQYF
TRBV10-2	TRBJ1-3	CASSDGVAGGNTIYF
TRBV9	TRBJ1-1	CASSVYQGQANTEAFF
TRBV5-5	TRBJ1-5	CASSLGAGNQPQHF
TRBV27	TRBJ2-2	CASTDREPGELFF
TRBV11-2	TRBJ1-2	CASSLSRTANYGYTF
TRBV6-1	TRBJ1-5	CASWVGIGNQPQHF
TRBV27	TRBJ2-3	CASGPSGNTQYF
TRBV12-5	TRBJ2-7	CASGLGGTRTGTNYEQYF
TRBV30	TRBJ2-7	CAWSAPTGTGGDYEQYF
TRBV2	TRBJ2-7	CASSPTRNLSYEQYF
TRBV7-9	TRBJ1-3	CASSPGDTIYF
TRBV28	TRBJ2-2	CASNTGENTGELFF
TRBV9	TRBJ2-1	CASSAGLRGMDEQFF
TRBV7-9	TRBJ2-7	CASSLIEGTGEQYF
TRBV30	TRBJ2-2	CAWSVRWVNTGELFF
TRBV13	TRBJ2-1	CASSLVSGQGANEQFF
TRBV28	TRBJ1-3	CASSLDGTFGNTIYF
TRBV2	TRBJ2-1	CASSLGVPYNEQFF
TRBV7-2	TRBJ2-3	CASRRPVGQGTDTQYF
TRBV5-4	TRBJ2-3	CASSLAPSGSADTQYF
TRBV2	TRBJ2-3	CASSVSGTSGVSTDTQYF
TRBV6-6	TRBJ2-1	CASSYASPNEQFF
TRBV6-1	TRBJ2-3	CASSVPPGRTQYF
TRBV9	TRBJ1-3	CASSVGSSGNTIYF
TRBV4-1	TRBJ2-1	CASSPMMTSGPYNEQFF
TRBV11-2	TRBJ2-5	CASSLLARRETQYF
TRBV7-9	TRBJ2-2	CASSPTNKAGELFF
TRBV9	TRBJ2-7	CASTPGSPYEQYF
TRBV27	TRBJ2-2	CASQDLTGELFF
TRBV28	TRBJ2-1	CASRATHRTDNEQFF